The 17 T cell receptor beta chains given below trace back to one sample, sequenced in a study of T cell responses to AZD1222 COVID-19 vaccine (dated by TCRdb to the early 2020s). Library construction relied on the immunoSEQ multiplex PCR assay. TCRdb carries this immuneACCESS record with in-frame sequences only. Its versions omit some clonotypes, under half of them owing to an unresolved V gene in the studies checked, with the rest unexplained. Recorded for this sample are 95,000 to 150,000 clones; 70% to 90% of them occurred a single time. Together, the top ten hold approximately 28% of the sample. The meaning of the sample's time point label: baseline before first vaccination. The sample was peripheral blood, taken on day 0 of AZD1222 vaccination. All receptors derive from an adult in good health.

J is TRBJ2-2 and V is TRBV27; 8 nucleotides align to TRBD1. CDR1 MNHEY and CDR2 SMNVEV come from the germline V gene (reference sequence). The V gene end was trimmed by 6 bases and the J gene end by 1 base; junction bases not matched to a gene: 7. The CDR3 runs to 16 residues. CDR3 coding DNA: TGTGCCAGCAGCCTGGGAACAGGGGGGAACACCGGGGAGCTGTTTTTT. Protein product: CASSLGTGGNTGELFF.

CDR3 region: CASSLSDRGRETQYF. The DNA of the CDR3 is TGTGCCAGCAGTTTATCGGACAGGGGTCGGGAGACCCAGTACTTC. This chain uses TRBV27 with TRBJ2-5; 9 bases fit TRBD1. The CDR3 consists of 15 residues. The V gene end was trimmed by 0 bases and the J gene end by 5 bases; junction bases not matched to a gene: 4. The germline CDR1 and CDR2 sequences are MNHEY and SMNVEV (reference sequence).

The genes are TRBV7-2 and TRBJ1-1, with D possibly being TRBD1 (6 bases). V was pared by 5 bases and J by 1 base, with 11 bases between. Germline loops: CDR1 SGHTA, CDR2 FQGNSA. The CDR3 consists of 14 residues. CDR3 nucleotides: TGTGCCAGCAGCCCGGGACACTCGAACACTGAAGCTTTCTTT. Protein: CASSPGHSNTEAFF.

V gene TRBV18 combines with J gene TRBJ1-2; 10 bases match TRBD1. Germline V gives CDR1 KGHSH, CDR2 LQKENI. V dropped 2 bases and J dropped 2; count of bases not matched to a gene: 8. CDR3 length: 17 amino acids. CDR3 bases: TGTGCCAGCTCACCAGACGGTCCGGGACAGGGGAACTATGGCTACACCTTC. Translation: CASSPDGPGQGNYGYTF.

V and J are TRBV2 and TRBJ2-7, with D maybe TRBD1 (5 bases). V was trimmed by 6 bases and J by 2 bases, leaving 14 bases between them. Germline V gene sequence: CDR1 SNHLY, CDR2 FYNNEI. The CDR3 is made up of 14 amino acids. The DNA for the CDR3 is TGTGCCAGCAGGAGGACATTTTCGGCCTACGAGCAGTACTTC. Amino acids: CASRRTFSAYEQYF.

This chain joins TRBV23-1 and TRBJ2-7; perhaps TRBD1 as D (6 bases). TRBV23-1 counts as an open reading frame of uncertain function. CDR3 size: 16 residues. Deletions cut 1 base from V and 6 bases from J, with 19 bases between. The CDR3 is CASSQYSHRAPREQYF. CDR3 sequence (DNA): TGCGCCAGCAGTCAATATTCCCACAGGGCTCCTCGCGAGCAGTACTTC.

The V gene is TRBV10-3, the J gene TRBJ2-2; D is unclear. The V gene's germline CDR1 is ENHRY and CDR2 SYGVKD. The V end was cut by 0 bases, the J end by 1 base, with 12 bases between. The CDR3 consists of 17 residues. The CDR3 DNA is TGTGCCATCAGTGAGTCGGCACTTATTATGAACACCGGGGAGCTGTTTTTT. Protein sequence: CAISESALIMNTGELFF.

The chain is built from TRBV7-9 and TRBJ2-3; 14 bases are shared with TRBD2. The CDR3 runs to 16 residues. The germline V gene encodes CDR1 SEHNR and CDR2 FQNEAQ (reference sequence). Unmatched junction bases numbered 6, after V lost 5 bases and J lost 5 bases. The CDR3 sequence: CASSRLAGGPGDTQYF. The CDR3 nucleotides are TGTGCCAGCAGCAGACTAGCGGGAGGGCCAGGAGATACGCAGTATTTT.

The rearrangement joins TRBV18 to TRBJ1-6; TRBD1 is a possible D gene (5 bases). Germline V gene sequence: CDR1 KGHSH, CDR2 LQKENI. This CDR3 spans 13 amino acids. V dropped 8 bases and J dropped 8 bases, with 13 bases sitting between them. The CDR3 nucleotides read TGTGCCAGCACCGAATGGGGGGATTCACCCCTCCACTTT. This sequence encodes CASTEWGDSPLHF.

The chain links TRBV18 to TRBJ1-3, with D possibly being TRBD1 (6 bases). Per the germline V gene, CDR1 is KGHSH and CDR2 is LQKENI. V shed 0 bases and J shed 8 bases, with 14 bases lying between them. This CDR3 comprises 15 residues. CDR3 in DNA: TGTGCCAGCTCACCACCGGGATTAGGGGGAGACACCATATATTTT. This encodes CASSPPGLGGDTIYF.

J is TRBJ1-5 and V is TRBV15, with D possibly matching TRBD1 (5 bases). The CDR3 is made up of 17 amino acids. Trimming pared 4 bases from V and 4 bases from J, leaving 20 bases between. CDR1 and CDR2 from the germline V gene are LNHNV and YYDKDF (reference sequence). For the CDR3, the DNA is TGTGCCACCAGCACCGGACATACCATTGGGGGGAATCAGCCCCAGCATTTT. Translated, it gives CATSTGHTIGGNQPQHF.

The chain has TRBV7-2 and TRBJ2-5; maybe TRBD2 (5 bases). The V end lost 1 base, the J end lost 1 base, and 13 bases lay between the germline ends. Germline values: CDR1 SGHTA, CDR2 FQGNSA. This CDR3 is 16 amino acids long. CDR3 in DNA: TGTGCCAGCAGCTTAGTTGCGGGTAACCCCCAAGAGACCCAGTACTTC. Protein sequence: CASSLVAGNPQETQYF.

The chain employs TRBV11-2 and TRBJ1-1; the D gene is possibly TRBD1 (6 bases). Trimming cost V 4 bases and J 1 base, with 13 bases left between them. The CDR3 has 15 residues. Germline V gene sequence: CDR1 SGHAT, CDR2 FQNNGV. The CDR3, as DNA: TGTGCCAGCAGCTCAACCGGGACAAAGAACACTGAAGCTTTCTTT. It encodes CASSSTGTKNTEAFF.

This clone has a single count. This chain links TRBV27 with TRBJ1-6; 7 bases line up with TRBD1. This CDR3 spans 14 amino acids. V was pared by 6 bases and J by 6 bases, with 5 bases of the junction left unmatched. Germline CDR1 is MNHEY and CDR2 is SMNVEV (reference sequence). The CDR3 loop is CASRYGTVNSPLHF. The CDR3 DNA reads as TGTGCCAGCAGATACGGGACAGTTAATTCACCCCTCCACTTT.

V gene TRBV4-3 combines with J gene TRBJ2-3, with 12 positions matching TRBD2. CDR3 size: 18 residues. With 1 base clipped from V and 0 bases from J, the junction kept 5 bases outside the gene matches. Germline CDR1 is LGHNA and CDR2 is YSLEER. CDR3 DNA sequence: TGCGCCAGCAGCCAAGGGTTAGGACTAGCGGGAAGCACAGATACGCAGTATTTT. This sequence encodes CASSQGLGLAGSTDTQYF.

The chain has TRBV13 and TRBJ2-2; no clear D. Trimming left V 5 bases short and J 8 bases short, with 9 bases between. CDR3 size: 12 residues. Looked up from germline, CDR1 is PRHDT and CDR2 is FYEKMQ (reference sequence). In nucleotides, the CDR3 is TGTGCCAGCAGCGCTCAGAGAGGGGAGCTGTTTTTT. It yields the protein CASSAQRGELFF.

The sample holds a few counts of this clone. The V gene is TRBV19, the J gene TRBJ2-2, with 7 nucleotides matching TRBD2. Germline V gives CDR1 LNHDA, CDR2 SQIVND (reference sequence). Trimming took 6 bases from V and 4 from J; bases not matched to a gene: 8. This CDR3 contains 15 residues. The CDR3 region is CASRLQAGSTGELFF. CDR3 DNA: TGTGCCAGTAGACTTCAAGCGGGGAGCACCGGGGAGCTGTTTTTT. The whole variable domain, remainder taken from reference TRBV19 and TRBJ2-2, is DGGITQSPKYLFRKEGQNVTLSCEQNLNHDAMYWYRQDPGQGLRLIYYSQIVNDFQKGDIAEGYSVSREKKESFPLTVTSAQKNPTAFYLCASRLQAGSTGELFFGEGSRLTVL.